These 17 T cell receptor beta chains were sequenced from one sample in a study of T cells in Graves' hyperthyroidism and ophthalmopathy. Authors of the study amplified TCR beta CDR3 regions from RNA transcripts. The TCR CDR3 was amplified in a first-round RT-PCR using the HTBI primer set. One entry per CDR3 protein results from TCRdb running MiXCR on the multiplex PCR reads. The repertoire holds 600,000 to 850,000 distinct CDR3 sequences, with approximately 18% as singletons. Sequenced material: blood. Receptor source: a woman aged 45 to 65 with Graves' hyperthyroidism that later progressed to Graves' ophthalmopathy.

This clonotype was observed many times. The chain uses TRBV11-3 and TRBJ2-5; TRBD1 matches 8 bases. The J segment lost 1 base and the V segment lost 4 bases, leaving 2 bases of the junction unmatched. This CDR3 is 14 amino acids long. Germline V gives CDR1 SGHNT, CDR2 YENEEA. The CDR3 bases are TGTGCCAGCAGCTCGACAGGGGTCCAAGAGACCCAGTACTTC. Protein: CASSSTGVQETQYF.

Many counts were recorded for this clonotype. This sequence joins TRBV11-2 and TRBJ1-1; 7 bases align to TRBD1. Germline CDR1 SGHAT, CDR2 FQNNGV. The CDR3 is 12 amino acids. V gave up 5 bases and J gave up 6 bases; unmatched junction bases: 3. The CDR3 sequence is CASSQTGPEAFF. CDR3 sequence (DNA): TGTGCCAGCAGCCAGACAGGGCCTGAAGCTTTCTTT. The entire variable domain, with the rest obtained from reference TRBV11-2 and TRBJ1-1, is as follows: EAGVAQSPRYKIIEKRQSVAFWCNPISGHATLYWYQQILGQGPKLLIQFQNNGVVDDSQLPKDRFSAERLKGVDSTLKIQPAKLEDSAVYLCASSQTGPEAFFGQGTRLTVV.

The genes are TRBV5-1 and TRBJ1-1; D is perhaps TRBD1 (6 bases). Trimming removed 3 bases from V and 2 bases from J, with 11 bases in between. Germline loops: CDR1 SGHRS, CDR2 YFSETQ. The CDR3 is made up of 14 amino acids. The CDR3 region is CASSSGATNTEAFF. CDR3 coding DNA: TGCGCCAGCAGCTCGGGGGCCACCAACACTGAAGCTTTCTTT.

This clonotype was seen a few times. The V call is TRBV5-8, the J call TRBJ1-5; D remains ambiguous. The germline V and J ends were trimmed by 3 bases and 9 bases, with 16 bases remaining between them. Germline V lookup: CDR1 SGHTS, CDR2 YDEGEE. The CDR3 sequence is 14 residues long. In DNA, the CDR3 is TGTGCCAGCAGCTCCGACAATATGATCGGGCCCCAGCATTTT. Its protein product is CASSSDNMIGPQHF.

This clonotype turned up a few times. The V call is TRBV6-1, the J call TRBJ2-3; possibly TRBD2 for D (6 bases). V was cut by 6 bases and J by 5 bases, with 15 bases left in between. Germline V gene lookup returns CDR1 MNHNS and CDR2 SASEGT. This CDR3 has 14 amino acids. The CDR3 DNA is TGTGCCAGCAGCCCTCGGGGGAGAGGAGATACGCAGTATTTT. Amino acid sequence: CASSPRGRGDTQYF.

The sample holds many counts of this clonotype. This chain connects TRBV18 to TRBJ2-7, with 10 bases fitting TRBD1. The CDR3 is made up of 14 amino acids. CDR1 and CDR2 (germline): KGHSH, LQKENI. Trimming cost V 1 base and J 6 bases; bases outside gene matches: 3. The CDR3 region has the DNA TGTGCCAGCTCACCACAGACAGGGGGCATCGAGCAGTACTTC. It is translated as CASSPQTGGIEQYF.

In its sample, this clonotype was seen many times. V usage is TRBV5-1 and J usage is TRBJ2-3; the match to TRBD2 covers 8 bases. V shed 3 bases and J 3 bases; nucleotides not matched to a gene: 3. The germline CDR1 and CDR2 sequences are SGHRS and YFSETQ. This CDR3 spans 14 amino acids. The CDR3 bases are TGCGCCAGCAGCTACGGACTAGCAACAGATACGCAGTATTTT. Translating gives CASSYGLATDTQYF.

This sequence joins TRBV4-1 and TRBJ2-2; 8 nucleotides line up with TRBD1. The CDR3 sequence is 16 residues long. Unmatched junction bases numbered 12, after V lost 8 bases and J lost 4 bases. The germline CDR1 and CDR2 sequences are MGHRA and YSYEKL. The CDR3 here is CASRRGQGISTGELFF. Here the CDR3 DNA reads TGCGCCAGCCGCCGCGGACAGGGCATAAGCACCGGGGAGCTGTTTTTT.

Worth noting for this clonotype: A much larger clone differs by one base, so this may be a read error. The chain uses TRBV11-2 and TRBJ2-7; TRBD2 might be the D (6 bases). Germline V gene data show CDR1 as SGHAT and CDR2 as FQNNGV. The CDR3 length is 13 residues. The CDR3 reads CASSRGTPYDQYF. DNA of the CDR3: TGTGCCAGCAGCCGGGGGACCCCCTACGATCAGTACTTC. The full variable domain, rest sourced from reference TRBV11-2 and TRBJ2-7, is EAGVAQSPRYKIIEKRQSVAFWCNPISGHATLYWYQQILGQGPKLLIQFQNNGVVDDSQLPKDRFSAERLKGVDSTLKIQPAKLEDSAVYLCASSRGTPYDQYFGPGTRLTVT.

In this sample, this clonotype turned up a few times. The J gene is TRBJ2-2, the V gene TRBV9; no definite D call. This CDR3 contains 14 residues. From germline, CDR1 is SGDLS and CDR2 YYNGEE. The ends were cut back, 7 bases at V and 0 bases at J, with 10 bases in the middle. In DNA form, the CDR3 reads TGTGCCAGCGAGCGCGTGCCGAACACCGGGGAGCTGTTTTTT. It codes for CASERVPNTGELFF.

This chain's CDR3 is CAWSVAGGANTIYF. In DNA, the CDR3 is TGTGCCTGGAGTGTAGCGGGGGGCGCGAACACCATATATTTT. The V gene is TRBV30, the J gene TRBJ1-3, with D perhaps TRBD1 (6 bases). With 0 bases removed from V and 7 bases from J, the gap between germline ends came to 13 bases. CDR1 and CDR2 from the germline V gene are GTSNPN and SVGIG (reference sequence). This CDR3 region has 14 residues.

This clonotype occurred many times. The CDR3 nucleotides read TGTGCCTGGAGTGTCCCCACTAGTAGCAATGAGCAGTTCTTC. This encodes CAWSVPTSSNEQFF. The chain recombines TRBV30 with TRBJ2-1; D is possibly TRBD2 (5 bases). V was pared by 0 bases and J by 6 bases, with 12 bases between. Germline V lookup: CDR1 GTSNPN, CDR2 SVGIG (reference sequence). The CDR3 is 14 amino acids.

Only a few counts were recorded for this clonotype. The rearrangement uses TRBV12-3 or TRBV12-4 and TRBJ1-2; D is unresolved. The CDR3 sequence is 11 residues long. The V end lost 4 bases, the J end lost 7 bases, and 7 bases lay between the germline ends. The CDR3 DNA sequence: TGTGCCAGCAGTTCTCTACCTGGCTACACCTTC. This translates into CASSSLPGYTF.

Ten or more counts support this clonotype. The CDR3 DNA reads TGTGCCAGCAGCTTTCTTCGAAGGGCACTGGGGATCAACGTCCTGACTTTC. Its translation: CASSFLRRALGINVLTF. The chain uses TRBV7-2 and TRBJ2-6; D is unresolved. Deletions cut 3 bases from V and 9 bases from J, with 21 bases between. This CDR3 is 17 amino acids long. Germline CDR1 reads SGHTA; CDR2 reads FQGNSA.

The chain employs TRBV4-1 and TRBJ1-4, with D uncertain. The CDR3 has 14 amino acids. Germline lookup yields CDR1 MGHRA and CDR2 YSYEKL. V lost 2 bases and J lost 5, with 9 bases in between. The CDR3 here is CASSQSRENEKLFF. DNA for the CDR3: TGCGCCAGCAGCCAAAGTAGGGAAAATGAAAAACTGTTTTTT.

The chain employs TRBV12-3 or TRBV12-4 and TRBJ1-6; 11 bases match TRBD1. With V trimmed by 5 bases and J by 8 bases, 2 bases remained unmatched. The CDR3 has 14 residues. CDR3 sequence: CASSPDRGHSPLHF. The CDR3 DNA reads TGTGCCAGCAGTCCGGACAGGGGGCATTCACCCCTCCACTTT.

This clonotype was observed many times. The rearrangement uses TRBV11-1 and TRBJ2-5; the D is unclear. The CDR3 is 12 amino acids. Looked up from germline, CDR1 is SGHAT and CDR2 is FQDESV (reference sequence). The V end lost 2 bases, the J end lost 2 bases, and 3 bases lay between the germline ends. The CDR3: CASSLMQETQYF. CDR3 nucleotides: TGTGCCAGCAGCTTAATGCAAGAGACCCAGTACTTC. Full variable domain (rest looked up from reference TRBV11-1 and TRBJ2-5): EAEVAQSPRYKITEKSQAVAFWCDPISGHATLYWYRQILGQGPELLVQFQDESVVDDSQLPKDRFSAERLKGVDSTLKIQPAELGDSAMYLCASSLMQETQYFGPGTRLLVL.